These 15 T cell receptor beta chains were all obtained from the same sample, sequenced in a study of blood T cell repertoires in COVID-19. TCRdb keeps only in-frame clones here, not all; method: immunoSEQ multiplex PCR. The table shows 300,000 or so clones, with around 87% occurring only once. Sequencing input: peripheral blood. These receptors came from a woman aged 40 to 50 who had recovered from COVID-19.

V and J are TRBV6-2 or TRBV6-3 and TRBJ1-5; 9 bases line up with TRBD1. With 6 bases clipped from V and 6 bases from J, the junction kept 9 bases outside the gene matches. The CDR3 spans 15 residues. The V gene's germline CDR1 is MNHEY and CDR2 SVGEGT. CDR3 protein: CASSRLTGGGQPQHF. The CDR3 DNA is TGTGCCAGCAGCCGACTAACAGGGGGCGGTCAGCCCCAGCATTTT.

The chain carries TRBV3-1 (or the pseudogene TRBV3-2) and TRBJ2-2, with a tentative D call TRBD1 (6 bases). The CDR3 consists of 14 residues. Looked up from germline, CDR1 is LGHDT and CDR2 is YNNKEL (reference sequence). Trimming took 2 bases from V and 5 from J, leaving 9 bases between them. The CDR3 sequence: CASSQFRGTGELFF. The DNA for the CDR3 is TGTGCCAGCAGCCAATTCAGGGGAACCGGGGAGCTGTTTTTT.

V gene TRBV12-3 or TRBV12-4 combines with J gene TRBJ1-3; D gene unclear. V lost 2 bases and J 7 bases, leaving 6 bases between the germline ends. There are 12 residues in the CDR3. The DNA of the CDR3 is TGTGCCAGCAGTTTAAGCCGCAACACCATATATTTT. It yields the protein CASSLSRNTIYF.

V usage is TRBV11-2 and J usage is TRBJ1-6; possible D gene TRBD1, 6 bases. The V gene's germline CDR1 is SGHAT and CDR2 FQNNGV. The CDR3 runs to 18 residues. V was clipped by 5 bases and J by 6 bases, with 23 bases between them. The CDR3 DNA follows: TGTGCCAGCAGCGCGCATTCGGTGGGGGGGCACCCTAATTCACCCCTCCACTTT. This encodes CASSAHSVGGHPNSPLHF.

The V call is TRBV6-6, the J call TRBJ1-2; 8 bases align to TRBD1. Looked up from germline, CDR1 is MNHNY and CDR2 is SVGAGI (reference sequence). V was pared by 5 bases and J by 4 bases, with 15 bases of the junction left unmatched. The CDR3 covers 17 residues. In nucleotides, the CDR3 is TGTGCCAGCAGTCAGATTTTTGTGGACAGGGAGAGCTATGGCTACACCTTC. Encoded protein: CASSQIFVDRESYGYTF.

The CDR3 sequence is CASTTGGLYNEQFF. For the CDR3, the DNA is TGTGCCAGTACTACAGGTGGGCTCTACAATGAGCAGTTCTTC. The genes are TRBV19 and TRBJ2-1; the D gene is possibly TRBD1 (5 bases). Trimming shortened V by 7 bases and J by 3 bases, and 13 bases separated the two germline ends. Germline loops: CDR1 LNHDA, CDR2 SQIVND (reference sequence). The length of the CDR3 is 14 residues. Together with reference TRBV19 and TRBJ2-1, the CDR3 gives the full variable domain: DGGITQSPKYLFRKEGQNVTLSCEQNLNHDAMYWYRQDPGQGLRLIYYSQIVNDFQKGDIAEGYSVSREKKESFPLTVTSAQKNPTAFYLCASTTGGLYNEQFFGPGTRLTVL.

V gene TRBV19 combines with J gene TRBJ2-1, with 10 bases fitting TRBD1. From germline, CDR1 is LNHDA and CDR2 SQIVND (reference sequence). The CDR3 contains 13 residues. CDR3 in DNA: TGTTCCCGGACAGGGGGATTCTACAATGAGCAGTTCTTC. It yields the protein CSRTGGFYNEQFF.

The chain combines TRBV10-1 with TRBJ1-6, with a weak D call TRBD1 (6 bases). The CDR3 totals 14 residues. CDR1 is WNHNN and CDR2 is SYGVQD in the germline V gene (reference sequence). The V end lost 0 bases, the J end lost 9 bases, and 9 bases lay between the germline ends. CDR3 sequence: CASSESIQGSPLHF. The CDR3 nucleotides are TGCGCCAGCAGTGAGTCGATACAGGGTTCACCCCTCCACTTT.

The CDR3 loop reads CAISPRGAGGYNEQFF. CDR3 nucleotide sequence: TGTGCCATCAGCCCGCGGGGAGCGGGGGGGTACAATGAGCAGTTCTTC. V is TRBV10-3 and J is TRBJ2-1; 10 bases are shared with TRBD2. In germline, CDR1 is ENHRY, CDR2 SYGVKD. Unmatched junction bases numbered 9, after V lost 6 bases and J lost 4 bases. CDR3 length equals 16 residues.

The V gene is TRBV3-1 (or the pseudogene TRBV3-2), the J gene TRBJ1-1, with D perhaps matching TRBD1 (6 bases). CDR3 size: 14 residues. From germline, CDR1 is LGHDT and CDR2 YNNKEL (reference sequence). V shed 2 bases and J shed 4 bases, with 11 bases lying between them. The DNA of the CDR3 is TGTGCCAGCAGCCAACGAGGGGGTGGCACTGAAGCTTTCTTT. Amino acid sequence: CASSQRGGGTEAFF.

This clone was counted only a few times. The chain employs TRBV6-2 or TRBV6-3 and TRBJ1-5; D might be TRBD1 (5 bases). Trimming took 5 bases from V and 2 from J, leaving 13 bases between them. CDR1 is MNHEY, CDR2 SVGEGT, per germline. The CDR3 has 15 residues. In nucleotides, the CDR3 is TGTGCCAGCAGTCCGACGGGGGGTGGCAATCAGCCCCAGCATTTT. It specifies CASSPTGGGNQPQHF.

The V gene is TRBV6-5, the J gene TRBJ1-2; TRBD1 agrees at 9 bases. The CDR3 is made up of 16 amino acids. Germline CDR1 and CDR2: MNHEY and SVGAGI. V was pared by 0 bases and J by 8 bases, with 10 bases of the junction left unmatched. The CDR3 here is CASSYSTRTGVSGYTF. CDR3 nucleotide sequence: TGTGCCAGCAGTTACTCGACACGGACAGGGGTTTCGGGCTACACCTTC.

The V call is TRBV9, the J call TRBJ1-6; D gene ambiguous. With 0 bases removed from V and 0 bases from J, the gap between germline ends came to 7 bases. Germline V gene lookup returns CDR1 SGDLS and CDR2 YYNGEE. CDR3 length: 16 residues. CDR3 coding DNA: TGTGCCAGCAGCGTAGGCCCGAGCTCCTATAATTCACCCCTCCACTTT. Its translation is CASSVGPSSYNSPLHF.

The chain carries TRBV6-2 or TRBV6-3 and TRBJ1-5, with D tentatively TRBD1 (5 bases). The V gene lost 5 bases and the J gene lost 0 bases, with 14 bases spanning the gap. Per the germline V gene, CDR1 is MNHEY and CDR2 is SVGEGT. The CDR3 length is 16 residues. CDR3 residues: CASSQLRQSSNQPQHF. The CDR3 bases are TGTGCCAGCAGTCAGCTTCGACAGAGTAGCAATCAGCCCCAGCATTTT.

This chain links TRBV4-2 with TRBJ2-7; the D gene is possibly TRBD2 (5 bases). In germline, CDR1 is LGHNA, CDR2 YNFKEQ. V lost 0 bases and J 0 bases, leaving 9 bases between the germline ends. The length of the CDR3 is 15 residues. The CDR3 loop reads CASSQDRGISYEQYF. CDR3 bases: TGTGCCAGCAGCCAAGATCGGGGAATCTCCTACGAGCAGTACTTC.